This entry features one TCR beta chain sequence. Its target is not known. Deep was the level at which the assay was run. Sequencing was performed with immunoSEQ multiplex PCR; in TCRdb, only in-frame clones are kept and a portion is missing. Among about 700,000 clones listed, 92% were seen once. This sample stems from a study of shared clonotypes between healthy human individuals. Turning to the study itself: Plates per donor: three CD4 naive, three CD4 memory, two CD8 naive, one CD8 memory.

Study results and caveats: What limited the represented genetic and exposure-history diversity was the small number of donors. On the whole, naive subsets had larger estimated richness than memory subsets had.

Naive CD8 cells lacked CD45RO and underwent positive selection for CCR7, leaving out terminally differentiated effector memory CD45RA+ cells. The V end was cut by 3 bases, the J end by 6 bases, with 13 bases between. The CDR3 sequence is 14 residues long. CDR1 is PRHDT and CDR2 is FYEKMQ in the germline V gene (reference sequence). The genes are TRBV13 and TRBJ2-3, with TRBD2 as a possible D gene (6 bases). The sample consisted of naive CD8+ T cells sorted from blood. This clonotype was sampled from a man aged 25 to 40 in good health. The CDR3: CASSLGRRGDTQYF. As DNA, the CDR3 is TGTGCCAGCAGCTTGGGACGGAGGGGCGATACGCAGTATTTT.